The subject of this entry is one TCR beta chain. Naivety among CD8 cells was defined by CD45RO negativity and positive CCR7 selection, thereby excluding terminally differentiated effector memory CD45RA+ cells. The data derive from a study of shared clonotypes between healthy human individuals. It was at deep level that the assay was run. This table comes from immunoSEQ multiplex PCR, and its TCRdb copy is limited to in-frame clones, with some not included. The top ten clones hold about 0.11% of a sample with 600,000 or so clones, roughly 95% of them seen once. Trimming removed 2 bases at V and 4 bases at J, with 8 bases between. CDR3 size: 13 residues. Germline assignment: CDR1 SGDLS and CDR2 YYNGEE.

Sequencing used naive CD8+ T cells sorted from blood. The receptor comes from a woman in her thirties in good health. V gene TRBV9 combines with J gene TRBJ2-3; tentatively, D is TRBD2 (5 bases). The CDR3 nucleotides are TGTGCCAGCAGCGTTCGAGCGGCAGATACGCAGTATTTT. Its translation: CASSVRAADTQYF.